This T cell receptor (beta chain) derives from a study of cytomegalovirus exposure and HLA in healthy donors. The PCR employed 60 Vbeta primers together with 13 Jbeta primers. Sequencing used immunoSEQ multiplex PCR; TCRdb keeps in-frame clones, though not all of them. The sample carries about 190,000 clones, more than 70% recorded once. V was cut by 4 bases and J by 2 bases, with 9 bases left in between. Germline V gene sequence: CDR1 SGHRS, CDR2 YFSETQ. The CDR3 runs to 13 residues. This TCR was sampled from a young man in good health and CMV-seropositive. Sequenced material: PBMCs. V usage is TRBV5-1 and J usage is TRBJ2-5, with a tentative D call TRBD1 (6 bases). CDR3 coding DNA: TGCGCCAGCAGCCCCGGACAGCAAGAGACCCAGTACTTC. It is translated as CASSPGQQETQYF.